This TCR beta chain is from a study of CXCR3-negative and CXCR3-positive naive CD8 T cells. CDR1 is SGHDT, CDR2 YYEEEE, per germline. The CDR3 is 14 amino acids. With UMI labels, 5' RACE was used to prepare the TRB cDNA libraries. TCRdb re-called the 5' RACE reads, yielding one record per CDR3 amino acid sequence without DNA. The listing records 100,000 to 150,000 distinct CDR3 sequences. General study findings and limits: Hydrophobicity of TRB CDR3s was greater in CXCR3-positive naive cells than in CXCR3-negative naive cells. Both of the naive subsets showed about the same high diversity, but memory CD8+ cells had much less.

To note about this clonotype: The antigen remains unidentified.

The naive CD8+ gate required CD45RO-CCR7+CD27+CD95- phenotype. Sequenced material: naive CXCR3- CD8+ T cells from blood. Documented subset: CD45RO-CCR7+CD27+CD95- naive CD8+ T cells lacking CXCR3 (TNR3-). The clonotype was recovered from a human donor in good health. Some clones in this sample may be carry-over from other donors' samples. The rearrangement links TRBV5-6 to TRBJ2-3; the D gene TCRdb calls, TRBD1, cannot be checked with no DNA. The CDR3 sequence is CASSPPGDTDTQYF.